The text below deals with one TCR beta chain. Produced via immunoSEQ multiplex PCR; TCRdb's table is partial and in-frame only. The sample includes some 380,000 clones, 88% of them seen just once. These data originate in a study of blood T cell repertoires in COVID-19. The CDR3 covers 13 residues. Germline assignment: CDR1 WSHSY and CDR2 SAAADI. V was pared by 6 bases and J by 1 base, with 6 bases between. The clonotype was recovered from a middle-aged woman with acute COVID-19. The genes are TRBV10-2 and TRBJ2-2, with a possible D match to TRBD2 (6 bases). The sample taken for sequencing was PBMCs or T cells enriched from blood (not recorded which). This CDR3 is CASRGGNTGELFF. The CDR3 nucleotides are TGCGCCAGCAGGGGGGGGAACACCGGGGAGCTGTTTTTT.